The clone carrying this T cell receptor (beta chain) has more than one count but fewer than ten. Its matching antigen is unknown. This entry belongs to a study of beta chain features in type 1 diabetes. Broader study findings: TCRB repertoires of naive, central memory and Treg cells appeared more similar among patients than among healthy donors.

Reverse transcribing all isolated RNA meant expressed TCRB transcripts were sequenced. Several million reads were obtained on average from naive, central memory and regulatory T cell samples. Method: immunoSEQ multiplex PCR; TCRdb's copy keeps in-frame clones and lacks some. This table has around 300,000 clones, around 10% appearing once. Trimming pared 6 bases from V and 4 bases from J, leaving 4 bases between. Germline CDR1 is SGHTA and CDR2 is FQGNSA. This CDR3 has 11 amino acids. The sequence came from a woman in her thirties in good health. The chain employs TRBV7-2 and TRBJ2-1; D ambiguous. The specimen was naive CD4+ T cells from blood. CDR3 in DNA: TGTGCCAGCAGGTATTACAATGAGCAGTTCTTC. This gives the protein CASRYYNEQFF.